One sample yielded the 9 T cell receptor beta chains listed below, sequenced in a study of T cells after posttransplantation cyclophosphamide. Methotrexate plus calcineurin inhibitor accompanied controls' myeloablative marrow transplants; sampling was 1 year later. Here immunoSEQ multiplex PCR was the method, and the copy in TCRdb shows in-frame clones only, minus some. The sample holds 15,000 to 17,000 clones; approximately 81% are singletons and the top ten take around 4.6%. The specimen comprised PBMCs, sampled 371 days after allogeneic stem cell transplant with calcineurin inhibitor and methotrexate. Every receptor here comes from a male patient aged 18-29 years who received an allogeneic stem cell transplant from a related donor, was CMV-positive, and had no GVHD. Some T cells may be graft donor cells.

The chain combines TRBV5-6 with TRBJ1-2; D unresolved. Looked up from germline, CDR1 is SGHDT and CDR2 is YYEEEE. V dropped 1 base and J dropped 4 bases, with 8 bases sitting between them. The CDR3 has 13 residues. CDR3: CASSLRGIYGYTF. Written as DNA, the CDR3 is TGTGCCAGCAGCTTGAGAGGTATCTATGGCTACACCTTC. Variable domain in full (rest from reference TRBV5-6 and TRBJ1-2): DAGVTQSPTHLIKTRGQQVTLRCSPKSGHDTVSWYQQALGQGPQFIFQYYEEEERQRGNFPDRFSGHQFPNYSSELNVNALLLGDSALYLCASSLRGIYGYTFGSGTRLTVV.

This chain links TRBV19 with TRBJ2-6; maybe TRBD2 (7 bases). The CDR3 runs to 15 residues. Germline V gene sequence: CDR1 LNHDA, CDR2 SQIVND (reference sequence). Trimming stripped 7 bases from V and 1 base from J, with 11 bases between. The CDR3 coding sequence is TGTGCCAGTAACAAGGGGGGGTCTGGGGCCAACGTCCTGACTTTC. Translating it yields CASNKGGSGANVLTF.

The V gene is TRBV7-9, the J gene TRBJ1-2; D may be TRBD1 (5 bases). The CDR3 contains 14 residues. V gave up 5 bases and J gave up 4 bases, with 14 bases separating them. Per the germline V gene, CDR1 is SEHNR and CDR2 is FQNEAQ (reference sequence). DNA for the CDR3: TGTGCCAGCAGCCATGGGCAGGGAACCTATGGCTACACCTTC. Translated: CASSHGQGTYGYTF.

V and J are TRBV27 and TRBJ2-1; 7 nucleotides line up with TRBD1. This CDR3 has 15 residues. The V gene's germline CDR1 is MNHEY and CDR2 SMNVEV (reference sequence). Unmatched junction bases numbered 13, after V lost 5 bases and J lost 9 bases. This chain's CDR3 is CASSPGQSRGIEQFF. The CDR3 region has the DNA TGTGCCAGCAGTCCGGGACAGTCCCGGGGTATTGAGCAGTTCTTC.

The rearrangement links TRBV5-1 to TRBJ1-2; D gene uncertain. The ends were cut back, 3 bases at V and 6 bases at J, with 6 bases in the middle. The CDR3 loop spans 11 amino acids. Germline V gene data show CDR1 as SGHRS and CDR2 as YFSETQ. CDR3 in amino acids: CASSSTDGYTF. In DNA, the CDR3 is TGCGCCAGCAGCTCAACGGATGGCTACACCTTC.

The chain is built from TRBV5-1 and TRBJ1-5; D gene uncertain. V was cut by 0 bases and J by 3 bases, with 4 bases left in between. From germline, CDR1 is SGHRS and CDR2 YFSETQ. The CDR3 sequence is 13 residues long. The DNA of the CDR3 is TGCGCCAGCAGCTTGGAGCCCAATCAGCCCCAGCATTTT. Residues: CASSLEPNQPQHF.

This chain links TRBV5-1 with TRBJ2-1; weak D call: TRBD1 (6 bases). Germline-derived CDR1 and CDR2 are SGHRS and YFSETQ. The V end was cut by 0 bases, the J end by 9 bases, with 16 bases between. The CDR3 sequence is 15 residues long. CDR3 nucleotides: TGCGCCAGCAGCTTGGGCCAGGGGCAAGGGAGTGAGCAGTTCTTC. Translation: CASSLGQGQGSEQFF.

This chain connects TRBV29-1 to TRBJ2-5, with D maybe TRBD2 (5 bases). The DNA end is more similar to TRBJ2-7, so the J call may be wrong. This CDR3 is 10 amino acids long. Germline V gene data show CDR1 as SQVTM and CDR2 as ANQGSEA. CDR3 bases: TGCAGCGTCGGAGGTCCCGAGCAGTACTTC. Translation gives CSVGGPEQYF.

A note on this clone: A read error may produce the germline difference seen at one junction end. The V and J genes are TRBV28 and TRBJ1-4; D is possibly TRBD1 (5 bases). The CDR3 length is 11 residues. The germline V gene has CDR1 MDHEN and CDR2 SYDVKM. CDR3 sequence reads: CASSSPGHKTF. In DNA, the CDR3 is TGTGCCAGCAGTTCCCCTGGACATAAAACTTTT.